Each of the 27 T cell receptor beta chains below was sequenced from the same sample in a study of blood T cell repertoires in COVID-19. TCRdb keeps only in-frame clones here, not all; method: immunoSEQ multiplex PCR. The sample lists about 150,000 clones, approximately 78% seen once, with 1.5% to 2% in the top ten. Sequencing used peripheral blood. The receptors derive from an elderly man with acute or convalescent COVID-19.

The V call is TRBV12-3 or TRBV12-4, the J call TRBJ2-1; D ambiguous. Trimming took 5 bases from V and 4 from J, leaving 6 bases between them. This CDR3 is 12 amino acids long. CDR3 bases: TGTGCCAGCAGTGGAGCTTACAATGAGCAGTTCTTC. Protein product: CASSGAYNEQFF.

The chain uses TRBV6-5 and TRBJ1-4; TRBD1 matches 7 bases. Germline CDR1 MNHEY, CDR2 SVGAGI. This CDR3 is built from 13 residues. With V trimmed by 5 bases and J by 11 bases, 8 bases remained unmatched. As DNA, the CDR3 is TGTGCCAGCAGTCCCACCTTACAGGGGAAACTGTTTTTT. Its protein product is CASSPTLQGKLFF.

The V and J genes are TRBV5-1 and TRBJ2-2, with D uncertain. The germline gives CDR1 SGHRS, CDR2 YFSETQ. Trimming stripped 5 bases from V and 4 bases from J, with 15 bases between. The CDR3 is 15 amino acids. The DNA for the CDR3 is TGCGCCAGCAGTACCTTGGGCAGGTCCACCGGGGAGCTGTTTTTT. This gives the protein CASSTLGRSTGELFF.

This rearrangement joins TRBV10-1 to TRBJ1-2, with D possibly matching TRBD1 (6 bases). Germline CDR1 reads WNHNN; CDR2 reads SYGVQD (reference sequence). The CDR3 has 13 amino acids. V lost 2 bases to trimming and J lost 6 bases, with 10 bases between them. The CDR3 coding sequence is TGCGCCAGCAGTGAGCAGGGGTTGAATGGCTACACCTTC. It translates to CASSEQGLNGYTF.

A few counts support this clone. CDR3 DNA sequence: TGTGCCAGCAGCTGGGACTGGGGAGGGCCCCAGTACTTC. It translates to CASSWDWGGPQYF. V is TRBV5-8 and J is TRBJ2-5; TRBD2 matches at 7 bases. J gave up 9 bases and V 3 bases, and 8 bases lay outside the gene matches. From germline, CDR1 is SGHTS and CDR2 YDEGEE. The CDR3 is 13 amino acids.

Turning to this clone: In the same sample, other DNA sequences code for this CDR3. The chain employs TRBV2 and TRBJ2-7, with 7 bases lining up with TRBD1. Losses at the gene ends were 5 bases for V and 2 bases for J; bases not matched to a gene: 3. The length of the CDR3 is 13 residues. Looked up from germline, CDR1 is SNHLY and CDR2 is FYNNEI. The CDR3 nucleotides are TGTGCCAGCAGTCGACAGGGAGCCTACGAGCAGTACTTC. Its protein product is CASSRQGAYEQYF. Full variable domain (remainder filled in from reference TRBV2 and TRBJ2-7): EPEVTQTPSHQVTQMGQEVILRCVPISNHLYFYWYRQILGQKVEFLVSFYNNEISEKSEIFDDQFSVERPDGSNFTLKIRSTKLEDSAMYFCASSRQGAYEQYFGPGTRLTVT.

This clone was seen a few times. The V call is TRBV19, the J call TRBJ1-1, with 9 positions matching TRBD1. Unmatched junction bases numbered 2, after V lost 5 bases and J lost 1 base. The germline V gene encodes CDR1 LNHDA and CDR2 SQIVND (reference sequence). The CDR3 extends over 14 amino acids. CDR3: CASSLDRGNTEAFF. CDR3 DNA sequence: TGTGCCAGTAGTCTGGACAGGGGGAACACTGAAGCTTTCTTT.

V is TRBV18 and J is TRBJ2-3; 16 positions match TRBD2. Looked up from germline, CDR1 is KGHSH and CDR2 is LQKENI. There are 18 residues in the CDR3. V dropped 2 bases and J dropped 5; count of bases not matched to a gene: 7. The CDR3 bases are TGTGCCAGCTCACCAGGCGGGACTAGCGGGGGGGCCGGAGATACGCAGTATTTT. Encoded protein: CASSPGGTSGGAGDTQYF.

A single count supports this clone. This rearrangement joins TRBV5-1 to TRBJ1-2; TRBD1 aligns across 7 bases. The germline V gene encodes CDR1 SGHRS and CDR2 YFSETQ. V lost 0 bases and J lost 6; bases outside the gene matches: 8. This CDR3 has 15 residues. CDR3 in amino acids: CASSLGGQLTDGYTF. The CDR3 region has the DNA TGCGCCAGCAGCTTGGGGGGACAGCTGACAGATGGCTACACCTTC.

The chain recombines TRBV7-2 with TRBJ2-1, with 8 bases fitting TRBD2. Trimming removed 3 bases from V and 3 bases from J; junction bases left unmatched: 1. Germline V gives CDR1 SGHTA, CDR2 FQGNSA. The CDR3 extends over 14 amino acids. CDR3 coding DNA: TGTGCCAGCAGCTTCCGGGGGGGCTACAATGAGCAGTTCTTC. Translating gives CASSFRGGYNEQFF.

The chain joins TRBV27 to TRBJ2-7, with D hard to call. The CDR3 has 11 residues. Germline assignment: CDR1 MNHEY and CDR2 SMNVEV (reference sequence). Between the trimmed V and J ends, which lost 5 bases and 0 bases, there was a span of 2 bases. The CDR3 sequence: CASSHSYEQYV. The DNA for the CDR3 is TGTGCCAGCAGTCACTCCTACGAGCAGTACGTC.

The V gene is TRBV6-5, the J gene TRBJ2-7; no clear D gene. Germline CDR1 MNHEY, CDR2 SVGAGI. The CDR3 has 13 residues. Trimming removed 8 bases from V and 2 bases from J, with 13 bases in between. The CDR3 DNA reads as TGTGCCAGCCGAGACACTCAAACCTACGAGCAGTACTTC. It encodes CASRDTQTYEQYF.

This chain links TRBV5-1 with TRBJ2-3; 8 positions match TRBD2. Germline lookup yields CDR1 SGHRS and CDR2 YFSETQ. Trimming took 4 bases from V and 0 from J; bases not matched to a gene: 4. The CDR3 covers 15 residues. CDR3 coding DNA: TGCGCCAGCAGCATTAGCGGGGCGAGCACAGATACGCAGTATTTT. Translation gives CASSISGASTDTQYF.

This chain joins TRBV2 and TRBJ1-2; 8 positions agree with TRBD1. V gave up 6 bases and J gave up 7 bases; unmatched junction bases: 7. The CDR3 extends over 13 amino acids. The germline gives CDR1 SNHLY, CDR2 FYNNEI. The CDR3 DNA sequence: TGTGCCAGCAGCGCAGGGGGCAGGGGTGGCTACACCTTC. It is translated as CASSAGGRGGYTF.

The count of this clone is one. The rearrangement links TRBV7-8 to TRBJ2-3; TRBD2 aligns across 10 bases. J lost 0 bases, V lost 4 bases, and 7 bases had no gene match. CDR3 length: 17 amino acids. Per the germline V gene, CDR1 is SGHVS and CDR2 is FQNEAQ. The CDR3 loop is CASSSTGLASSTDTQYF. The CDR3 DNA sequence: TGTGCCAGCAGCTCCACGGGACTAGCGAGCAGCACAGATACGCAGTATTTT.

CDR3 loop: CASSGYRDRGTGELFF. CDR3 DNA: TGTGCCAGCAGCGGCTACCGGGACAGGGGAACCGGGGAGCTGTTTTTT. The chain joins TRBV9 to TRBJ2-2, with 10 nucleotides matching TRBD1. The CDR3 spans 16 residues. Germline assignment: CDR1 SGDLS and CDR2 YYNGEE. After removal of 3 bases from V and 5 bases from J, the junction contained 7 bases not matched to a gene.

The J gene is TRBJ1-2, the V gene TRBV7-2, with D possibly matching TRBD1 (6 bases). The CDR3 is 13 amino acids. Germline V gene sequence: CDR1 SGHTA, CDR2 FQGNSA. Trimming shortened V by 5 bases and J by 6 bases, and 13 bases separated the two germline ends. CDR3 region: CASSQRGGHGYTF. The CDR3 region has the DNA TGTGCCAGCAGCCAACGGGGGGGCCATGGCTACACCTTC.

The V gene is TRBV10-1, the J gene TRBJ2-5; 9 bases align to TRBD2. The germline gives CDR1 WNHNN, CDR2 SYGVQD (reference sequence). The CDR3 is 16 amino acids. V was pared by 0 bases and J by 7 bases, with 9 bases of the junction left unmatched. The CDR3 DNA follows: TGCGCCAGCAGTGAGTCAGTAGCGGGGGCCCTGGGGACCCAGTACTTC. Translation gives CASSESVAGALGTQYF.

The table lists this clone with a count of one. This chain connects TRBV4-3 to TRBJ1-2; D possibly corresponds to TRBD1 (5 bases). Germline lookup yields CDR1 LGHNA and CDR2 YSLEER. V was clipped by 1 base and J by 8 bases, with 8 bases between them. The length of the CDR3 is 12 residues. CDR3 nucleotide sequence: TGCGCCAGCAGCCAAGTTCAGGGAGGCTACACCTTC. The encoded protein is CASSQVQGGYTF.

This clone was observed a handful of times. The chain employs TRBV19 and TRBJ1-1; 7 nucleotides align to TRBD1. The CDR3 length is 15 residues. Germline V CDR1 and CDR2: LNHDA, SQIVND (reference sequence). J was trimmed by 3 bases and V by 4 bases; bases with no gene match: 8. In DNA, the CDR3 is TGTGCCAGTAGTACCGACAGGGTCGGGGACACTGAAGCTTTCTTT. Amino acid sequence: CASSTDRVGDTEAFF.

The chain couples TRBV6-5 to TRBJ1-1, with D unresolved. V lost 2 bases and J lost 0, with 13 bases in between. The germline CDR1 and CDR2 sequences are MNHEY and SVGAGI. The CDR3 length is 16 residues. CDR3 coding DNA: TGTGCCAGCAGTTACGGACGAGCGGCGATGAACACTGAAGCTTTCTTT. Protein sequence: CASSYGRAAMNTEAFF.

The genes are TRBV5-1 and TRBJ2-5; D perhaps matches TRBD1 (5 bases). In germline, CDR1 is SGHRS, CDR2 YFSETQ. V gave up 1 base and J gave up 9 bases, with 13 bases separating them. The CDR3 has 13 amino acids. CDR3 loop: CASSLSSQGAQYF. The DNA of the CDR3 is TGCGCCAGCAGCTTGAGCTCACAAGGGGCCCAGTACTTC.

The genes are TRBV10-2 and TRBJ2-7, with TRBD1 as a possible D gene (6 bases). V dropped 3 bases and J dropped 4 bases, with 7 bases sitting between them. CDR1 WSHSY and CDR2 SAAADI come from the germline V gene. The CDR3 spans 12 residues. CDR3 in DNA: TGCGCCAGCAGTGACCAGGGGTACGAGCAGTACGTC. Its translation: CASSDQGYEQYV.

This chain joins TRBV4-2 and TRBJ2-5; tentative D call: TRBD1 (5 bases). The germline CDR1 and CDR2 sequences are LGHNA and YNFKEQ. The V gene lost 9 bases and the J gene lost 10 bases, with 18 bases spanning the gap. The length of the CDR3 is 12 residues. CDR3 sequence reads: CASSLAGNGQYF. The CDR3 region has the DNA TGTGCCAGTTCTCTTGCAGGGAATGGCCAGTACTTC.

The chain couples TRBV7-8 to TRBJ2-7; 10 bases line up with TRBD1. This CDR3 has 14 amino acids. Trimming took 6 bases from V and 5 from J; bases not matched to a gene: 7. Looked up from germline, CDR1 is SGHVS and CDR2 is FQNEAQ. CDR3 region: CASRDWDRGHEQYF. The CDR3 DNA follows: TGTGCCAGCAGGGATTGGGACAGGGGCCACGAGCAGTACTTC.

The V call is TRBV5-1, the J call TRBJ1-6; 7 nucleotides match TRBD1. The V segment lost 0 bases and the J segment 4 bases; nucleotides outside the gene matches: 1. CDR1 SGHRS and CDR2 YFSETQ come from the germline V gene. This CDR3 contains 15 residues. CDR3 sequence (DNA): TGCGCCAGCAGCTTGGAGGGACAGTATAATTCACCCCTCCACTTT. Protein sequence: CASSLEGQYNSPLHF.

The genes are TRBV6-5 and TRBJ2-7; D may be TRBD2 (6 bases). This CDR3 has 14 residues. Germline-derived CDR1 and CDR2 are MNHEY and SVGAGI. Between the trimmed V and J ends, which lost 0 bases and 6 bases, there was a span of 12 bases. CDR3 sequence reads: CASSYSTGDGEQYF. The CDR3, as DNA: TGTGCCAGCAGTTACTCGACGGGGGATGGCGAGCAGTACTTC.